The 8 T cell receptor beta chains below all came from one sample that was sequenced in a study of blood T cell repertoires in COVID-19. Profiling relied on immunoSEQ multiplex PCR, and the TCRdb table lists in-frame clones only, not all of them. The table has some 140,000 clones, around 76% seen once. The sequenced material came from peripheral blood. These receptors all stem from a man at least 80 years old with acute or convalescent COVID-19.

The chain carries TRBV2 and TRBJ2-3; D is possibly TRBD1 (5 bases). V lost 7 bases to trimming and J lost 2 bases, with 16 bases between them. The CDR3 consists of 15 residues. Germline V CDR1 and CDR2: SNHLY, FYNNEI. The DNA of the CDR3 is TGTGCCAGCACCCCAGGGCGCCGTAACACAGATACGCAGTATTTT. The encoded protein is CASTPGRRNTDTQYF.

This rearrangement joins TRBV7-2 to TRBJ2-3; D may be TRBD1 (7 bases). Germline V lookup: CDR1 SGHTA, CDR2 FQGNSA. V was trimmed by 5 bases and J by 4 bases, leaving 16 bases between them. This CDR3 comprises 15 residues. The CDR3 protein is CASSGAGGKADTQYF. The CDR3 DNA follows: TGTGCCAGCAGCGGCGCAGGGGGGAAGGCAGATACGCAGTATTTT.

CDR3 sequence reads: CASSPGGGVEQYF. Written as DNA, the CDR3 is TGTGCCAGCAGCCCCGGGGGAGGGGTCGAGCAGTACTTC. The genes are TRBV7-3 and TRBJ2-7; TRBD2 matches at 7 bases. CDR1 is SGHTA, CDR2 FQGTGA, per germline. The CDR3 loop spans 13 amino acids. Trimming cost V 5 bases and J 6 bases; bases outside gene matches: 7.

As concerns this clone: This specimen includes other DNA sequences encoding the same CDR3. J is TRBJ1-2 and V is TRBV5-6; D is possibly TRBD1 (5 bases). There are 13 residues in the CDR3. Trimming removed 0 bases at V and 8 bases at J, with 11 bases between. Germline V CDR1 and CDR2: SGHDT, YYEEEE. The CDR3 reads CASSLARVRGYTF. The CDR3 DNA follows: TGTGCCAGCAGCTTGGCCAGGGTGAGAGGCTACACCTTC.

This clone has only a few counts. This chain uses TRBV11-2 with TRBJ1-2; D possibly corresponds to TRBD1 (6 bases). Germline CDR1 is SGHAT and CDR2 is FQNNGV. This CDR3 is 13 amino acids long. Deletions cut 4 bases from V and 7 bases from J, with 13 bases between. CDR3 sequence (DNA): TGTGCCAGCAGCTCCGACGGGACAAGTGGCTACACCTTC. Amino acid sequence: CASSSDGTSGYTF.

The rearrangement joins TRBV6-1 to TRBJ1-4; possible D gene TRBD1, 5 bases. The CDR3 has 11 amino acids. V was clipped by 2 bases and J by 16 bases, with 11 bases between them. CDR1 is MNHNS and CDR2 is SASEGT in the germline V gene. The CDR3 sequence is CASSERAGQFF. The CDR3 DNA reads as TGTGCCAGCAGTGAACGGGCGGGGCAGTTTTTT.

CDR3 sequence: CASSLKQGSYEQYF. The CDR3 nucleotides are TGTGCCAGCAGCTTGAAGCAGGGATCCTACGAGCAGTACTTC. The chain has TRBV5-4 and TRBJ2-7; tentative D call: TRBD1 (5 bases). The CDR3 is 14 residues long. Deletions cut 1 base from V and 1 base from J, with 9 bases between. Germline CDR1 reads SGHNT; CDR2 reads YYREEE (reference sequence).

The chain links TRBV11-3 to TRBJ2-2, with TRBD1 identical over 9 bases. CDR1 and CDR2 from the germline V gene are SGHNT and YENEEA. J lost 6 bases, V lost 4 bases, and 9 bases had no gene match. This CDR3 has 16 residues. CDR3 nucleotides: TGTGCCAGCAGCTCCCGGGACAGGGTGAGATCCGGGGAGCTGTTTTTT. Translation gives CASSSRDRVRSGELFF.